The 18 T cell receptor beta chains below all came from one sample that was sequenced in a study of T cell responses to AZD1222 COVID-19 vaccine. Here immunoSEQ multiplex PCR was the method, and the copy in TCRdb shows in-frame clones only, minus some. The sample records more than 70,000 clones, roughly 85% being singletons. The sequencing used peripheral blood, collected 28 days after the second AZD1222 dose. These receptors were taken from an adult who received the AZD1222 COVID-19 vaccine.

The V call is TRBV7-2, the J call TRBJ2-1; possible D gene TRBD1, 6 bases. The ends were cut back, 0 bases at V and 3 bases at J, with 15 bases in the middle. CDR1 and CDR2 from the germline V gene are SGHTA and FQGNSA. There are 17 residues in the CDR3. CDR3 DNA sequence: TGTGCCAGCAGCTTAGCGCAGGGCAGGGGTGGCTACAATGAGCAGTTCTTC. Its translation is CASSLAQGRGGYNEQFF.

This chain joins TRBV19 and TRBJ2-7, with unresolved D. The CDR3 is made up of 14 amino acids. Germline loops: CDR1 LNHDA, CDR2 SQIVND (reference sequence). Between the trimmed V and J ends, which lost 5 bases and 0 bases, there was a span of 11 bases. The CDR3 DNA reads TGTGCCAGTAGTCCCCAGTCTGCCTCCTACGAGCAGTACTTC. This codes for CASSPQSASYEQYF.

The J gene is TRBJ2-1, the V gene TRBV5-1, with TRBD1 matching 8 bases. Germline V gives CDR1 SGHRS, CDR2 YFSETQ. J lost 7 bases, V lost 4 bases, and 13 bases had no gene match. The CDR3 is 16 amino acids. The CDR3, as DNA: TGCGCCAGCAGCCCTTCGGACAGGGTGTTTGGTAATGAGCAGTTCTTC. Translated, it gives CASSPSDRVFGNEQFF.

The rearrangement uses TRBV29-1 and TRBJ1-1; D unclear. CDR3 length: 12 residues. Germline V gene data show CDR1 as SQVTM and CDR2 as ANQGSEA. Deletions cut 4 bases from V and 0 bases from J, with 6 bases between. CDR3 DNA sequence: TGCAGCGTTGGGCTAGTGAACACTGAAGCTTTCTTT. Protein: CSVGLVNTEAFF.

This chain uses TRBV28 with TRBJ1-6, with D maybe TRBD1 (6 bases). Per the germline V gene, CDR1 is MDHEN and CDR2 is SYDVKM. The CDR3 is 15 amino acids. V gave up 2 bases and J gave up 8 bases, with 13 bases separating them. DNA of the CDR3: TGTGCCAGCAGTTTAGGTGGCGGGGGCCATTCACCCCTCCACTTT. Its translation is CASSLGGGGHSPLHF.

The chain couples TRBV6-5 to TRBJ2-4, with 12 bases fitting TRBD1. From germline, CDR1 is MNHEY and CDR2 SVGAGI. This CDR3 has 13 residues. J was trimmed by 8 bases and V by 6 bases; bases with no gene match: 2. The DNA for the CDR3 is TGTGCCAGCAGACGGGACAGGGGGCACATTCAGTACTTC. Encoded protein: CASRRDRGHIQYF.

In this sample, this clone turned up a few times. This chain links TRBV28 with TRBJ2-5; 12 bases are a match to TRBD2. The CDR3 is 16 amino acids. Trimming took 5 bases from V and 5 from J; bases not matched to a gene: 9. The germline V gene encodes CDR1 MDHEN and CDR2 SYDVKM. The CDR3 spells CASSLRTSGTYETQYF. The DNA for the CDR3 is TGTGCCAGCAGTCTACGGACTAGCGGGACGTATGAGACCCAGTACTTC.

There are a few counts of this clone. The V gene is TRBV9, the J gene TRBJ2-2, with D uncertain. The V gene lost 0 bases and the J gene lost 5 bases, with 2 bases spanning the gap. The germline CDR1 and CDR2 sequences are SGDLS and YYNGEE. The CDR3 is 12 residues long. CDR3 nucleotides: TGTGCCAGCAGCGTAGCTACCGGGGAGCTGTTTTTT. Protein product: CASSVATGELFF.

The chain uses TRBV6-5 and TRBJ1-1; no clear D. The CDR3 has 13 amino acids. CDR1 is MNHEY, CDR2 SVGAGI, per germline. V was trimmed by 7 bases and J by 2 bases, leaving 11 bases between them. CDR3 in amino acids: CASKKDFNTEAFF. CDR3 in DNA: TGTGCCAGCAAAAAAGATTTCAACACTGAAGCTTTCTTT.

The rearrangement joins TRBV19 to TRBJ1-5; D is possibly TRBD1 (6 bases). CDR1 and CDR2 (germline): LNHDA, SQIVND (reference sequence). Trimming left V 0 bases short and J 4 bases short, with 13 bases between. The CDR3 contains 16 residues. The CDR3 sequence: CASSIEGAGVNQPQHF. In DNA form, the CDR3 reads TGTGCCAGTAGTATAGAAGGGGCAGGGGTTAATCAGCCCCAGCATTTT.

This clone was seen more than once but under ten times. This rearrangement joins TRBV5-1 to TRBJ2-2, with 13 bases identical to TRBD2. The CDR3 spans 17 residues. Germline assignment: CDR1 SGHRS and CDR2 YFSETQ. Trimming removed 3 bases from V and 0 bases from J; junction bases left unmatched: 2. CDR3 in amino acids: CASSWTSGSPNTGELFF. As DNA, the CDR3 is TGCGCCAGCAGCTGGACTAGCGGGAGCCCGAACACCGGGGAGCTGTTTTTT.

This chain joins TRBV12-5 and TRBJ1-6; possibly TRBD1 for D (6 bases). Germline V lookup: CDR1 LGHNT, CDR2 FRNRAP. The CDR3 is made up of 14 amino acids. Trimming cost V 4 bases and J 6 bases, with 10 bases left between them. CDR3 DNA sequence: TGTGCTAGTGGTTCGCAGGACAGTAATTCACCCCTCCACTTT. As protein: CASGSQDSNSPLHF. The full variable domain, in which reference TRBV12-5 and TRBJ1-6 provide the parts outside the CDR3, is DARVTQTPRHKVTEMGQEVTMRCQPILGHNTVFWYRQTMMQGLELLAYFRNRAPLDDSGMPKDRFSAEMPDATLATLKIQPSEPRDSAVYFCASGSQDSNSPLHFGNGTRLTVT.

Written as DNA, the CDR3 is TGCGCCAGCAGCTTGGGAGGGGGGACGGACGAGCAGTACTTC. Its protein is CASSLGGGTDEQYF. This chain uses TRBV5-1 with TRBJ2-7; D possibly matches TRBD1 or TRBD2 (6 bases each). This CDR3 contains 14 residues. Trimming removed 0 bases at V and 5 bases at J, with 12 bases between. Germline V CDR1 and CDR2: SGHRS, YFSETQ.

V gene TRBV6-5 combines with J gene TRBJ1-5, with unresolved D. Looked up from germline, CDR1 is MNHEY and CDR2 is SVGAGI. Trimming left V 5 bases short and J 7 bases short, with 12 bases between. The CDR3 totals 13 residues. CDR3 sequence reads: CASSTMRAQPQHF. The CDR3 DNA follows: TGTGCCAGCAGTACTATGAGGGCCCAGCCCCAGCATTTT.

This sequence joins TRBV30 and TRBJ2-5; D not resolved. The CDR3 covers 14 residues. The germline CDR1 and CDR2 sequences are GTSNPN and SVGIG (reference sequence). Trimming left V 0 bases short and J 4 bases short, with 12 bases between. The DNA for the CDR3 is TGTGCCTGGAGTGTGAGATCACCGGGAGAGACCCAGTACTTC. Translation gives CAWSVRSPGETQYF.

This sequence joins TRBV6-5 and TRBJ2-1; possibly TRBD1 for D (5 bases). Germline CDR1 reads MNHEY; CDR2 reads SVGAGI. This CDR3 comprises 14 residues. Trimming removed 8 bases at V and 6 bases at J, with 17 bases between. CDR3 bases: TGTGCCAGCCTCGTGGGGCGGTATTTCAATGAGCAGTTCTTC. Protein product: CASLVGRYFNEQFF.

The table lists this clone with a count of one. This sequence joins TRBV2 and TRBJ1-2, with 8 positions matching TRBD1. Germline assignment: CDR1 SNHLY and CDR2 FYNNEI. The V segment lost 6 bases and the J segment 4 bases; nucleotides outside the gene matches: 4. The CDR3 has 13 residues. The CDR3 sequence: CASRLQGVYGYTF. The CDR3 DNA reads as TGTGCCAGCAGACTACAGGGGGTCTATGGCTACACCTTC.

CDR3 DNA sequence: TGTGCCAGCTCACCGGGATGGGGGTCCAATCAGCCCCAGCATTTT. It translates to CASSPGWGSNQPQHF. V is TRBV18 and J is TRBJ1-5, with D possibly TRBD1 on 5 matching bases. CDR3 length equals 15 residues. Germline V gives CDR1 KGHSH, CDR2 LQKENI. Trimming left V 3 bases short and J 3 bases short, with 12 bases between.